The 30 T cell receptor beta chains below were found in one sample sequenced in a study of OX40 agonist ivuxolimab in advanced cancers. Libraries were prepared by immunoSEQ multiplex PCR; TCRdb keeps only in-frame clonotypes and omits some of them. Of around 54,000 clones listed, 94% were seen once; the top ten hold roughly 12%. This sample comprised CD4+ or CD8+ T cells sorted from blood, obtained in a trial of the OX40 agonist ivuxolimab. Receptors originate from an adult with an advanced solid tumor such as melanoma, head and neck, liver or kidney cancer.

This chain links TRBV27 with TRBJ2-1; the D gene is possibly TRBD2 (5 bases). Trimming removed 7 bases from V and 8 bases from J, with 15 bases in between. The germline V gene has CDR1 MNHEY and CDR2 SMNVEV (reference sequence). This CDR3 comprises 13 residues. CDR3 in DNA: TGTGCCAGCACCTCTGAGGGAATCTATGAGCAGTTCTTC. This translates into CASTSEGIYEQFF.

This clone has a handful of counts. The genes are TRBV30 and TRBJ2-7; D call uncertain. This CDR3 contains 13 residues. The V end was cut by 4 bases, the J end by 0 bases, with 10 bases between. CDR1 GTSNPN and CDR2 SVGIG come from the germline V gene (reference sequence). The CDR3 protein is CAWNGHSSYEQYF. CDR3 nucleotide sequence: TGTGCCTGGAACGGGCATAGCTCCTACGAGCAGTACTTC.

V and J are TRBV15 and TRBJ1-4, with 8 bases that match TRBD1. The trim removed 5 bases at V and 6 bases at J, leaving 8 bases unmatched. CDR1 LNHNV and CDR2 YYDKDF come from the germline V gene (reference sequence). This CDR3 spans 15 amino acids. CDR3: CATSGHRGRDEKLFF. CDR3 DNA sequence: TGTGCCACCAGCGGTCACAGGGGGAGGGATGAAAAACTGTTTTTT.

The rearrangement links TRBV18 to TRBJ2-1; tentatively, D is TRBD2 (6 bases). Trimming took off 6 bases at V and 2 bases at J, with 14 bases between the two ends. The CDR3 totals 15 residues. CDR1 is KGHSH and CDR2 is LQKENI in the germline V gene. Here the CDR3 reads CASSSVAETYNEQFF. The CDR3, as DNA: TGTGCCAGCTCGTCCGTAGCGGAAACCTACAATGAGCAGTTCTTC.

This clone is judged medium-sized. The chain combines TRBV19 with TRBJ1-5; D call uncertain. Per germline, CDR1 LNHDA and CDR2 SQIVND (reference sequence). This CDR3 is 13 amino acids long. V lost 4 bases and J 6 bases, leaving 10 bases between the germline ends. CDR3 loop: CASSNEPRQPQHF. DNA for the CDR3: TGTGCCAGTAGTAACGAACCGCGTCAGCCCCAGCATTTT.

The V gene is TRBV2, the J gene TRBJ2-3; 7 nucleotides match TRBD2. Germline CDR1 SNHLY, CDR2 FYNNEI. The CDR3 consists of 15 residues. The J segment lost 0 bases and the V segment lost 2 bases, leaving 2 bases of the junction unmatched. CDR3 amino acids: CASSELAGSTDTQYF. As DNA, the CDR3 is TGTGCCAGCAGTGAATTAGCGGGTAGCACAGATACGCAGTATTTT.

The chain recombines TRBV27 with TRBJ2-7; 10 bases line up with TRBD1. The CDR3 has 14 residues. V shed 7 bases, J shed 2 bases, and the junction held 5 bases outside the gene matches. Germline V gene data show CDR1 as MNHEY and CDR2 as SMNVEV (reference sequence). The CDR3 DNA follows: TGTGCCAGCACCGGGACAGGGGTCACCTACGAGCAGTACTTC. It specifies CASTGTGVTYEQYF.

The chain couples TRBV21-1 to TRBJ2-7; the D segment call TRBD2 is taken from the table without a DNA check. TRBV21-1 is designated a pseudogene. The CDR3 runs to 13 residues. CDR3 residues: CASSKVRPYEQYF. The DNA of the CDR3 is TGTGCCAGCAGCAAAGTGCGTCCCTACGAGCAGTACTTC.

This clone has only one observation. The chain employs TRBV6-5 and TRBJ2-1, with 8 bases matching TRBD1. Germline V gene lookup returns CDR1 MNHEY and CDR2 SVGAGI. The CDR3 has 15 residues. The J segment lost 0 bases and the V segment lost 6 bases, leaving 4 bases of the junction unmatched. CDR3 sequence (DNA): TGTGCCAGCAGACAGGACAGGGTCTCCTACAATGAGCAGTTCTTC. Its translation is CASRQDRVSYNEQFF.

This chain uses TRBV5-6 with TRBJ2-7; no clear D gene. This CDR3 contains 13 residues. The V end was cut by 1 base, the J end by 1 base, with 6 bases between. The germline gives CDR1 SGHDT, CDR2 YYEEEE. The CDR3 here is CASSLKWSYEQYF. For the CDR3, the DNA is TGTGCCAGCAGCTTGAAGTGGTCCTACGAGCAGTACTTC.

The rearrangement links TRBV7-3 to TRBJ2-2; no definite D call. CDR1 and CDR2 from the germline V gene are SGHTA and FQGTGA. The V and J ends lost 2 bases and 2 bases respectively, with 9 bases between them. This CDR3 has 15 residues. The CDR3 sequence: CASSLVGSNTGELFF. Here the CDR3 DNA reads TGTGCCAGCAGCTTAGTTGGGTCTAACACCGGGGAGCTGTTTTTT.

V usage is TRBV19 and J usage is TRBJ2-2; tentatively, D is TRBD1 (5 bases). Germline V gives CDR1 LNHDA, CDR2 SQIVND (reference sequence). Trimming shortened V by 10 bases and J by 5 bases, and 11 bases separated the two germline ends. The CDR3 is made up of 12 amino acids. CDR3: CAIGRETGELFF. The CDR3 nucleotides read TGTGCCATAGGCAGGGAAACCGGGGAGCTGTTTTTT.

CDR3 sequence reads: CASSFQGNYGYTF. The CDR3 DNA is TGTGCCAGCAGCTTTCAGGGTAACTATGGCTACACCTTC. V and J are TRBV7-2 and TRBJ1-2; D might be TRBD1 (5 bases). The V and J ends lost 3 bases and 1 base respectively, with 6 bases between them. The CDR3 is 13 residues long. In germline, CDR1 is SGHTA, CDR2 FQGNSA. Variable domain in full (rest from reference TRBV7-2 and TRBJ1-2): GAGVSQSPSNKVTEKGKDVELRCDPISGHTALYWYRQSLGQGLEFLIYFQGNSAPDKSGLPSDRFSAERTGGSVSTLTIQRTQQEDSAVYLCASSFQGNYGYTFGSGTRLTVV.

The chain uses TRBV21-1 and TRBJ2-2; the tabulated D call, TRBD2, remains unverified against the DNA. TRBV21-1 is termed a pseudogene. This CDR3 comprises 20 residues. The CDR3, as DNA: TGTGCCAGCAGCCATAGAGACAGGGGCCGACTAGCGGGAGTCCCCGGGGAGCTGTTTTTT. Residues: CASSHRDRGRLAGVPGELFF.

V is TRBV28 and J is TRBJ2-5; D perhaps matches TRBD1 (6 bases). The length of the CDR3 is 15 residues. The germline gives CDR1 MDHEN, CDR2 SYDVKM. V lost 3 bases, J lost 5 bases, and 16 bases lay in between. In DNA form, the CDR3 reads TGTGCCAGCAGTTTTTTTGCAGGGGCGTGGGAGACCCAGTACTTC. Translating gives CASSFFAGAWETQYF.

The CDR3 reads CASNPGEDTNSPLHF. In nucleotides, the CDR3 is TGTGCCAGCAACCCAGGGGAAGATACGAATTCACCCCTCCACTTT. The rearrangement links TRBV6-1 to TRBJ1-6; D might be TRBD1 (6 bases). The germline V gene has CDR1 MNHNS and CDR2 SASEGT. V lost 7 bases to trimming and J lost 7 bases, with 17 bases between them. The CDR3 loop spans 15 amino acids.

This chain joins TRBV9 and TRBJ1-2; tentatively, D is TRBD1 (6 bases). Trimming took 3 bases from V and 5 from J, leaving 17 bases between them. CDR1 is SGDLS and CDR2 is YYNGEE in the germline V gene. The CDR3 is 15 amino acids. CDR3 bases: TGTGCCAGCAGCGGTCAGGTGGGGGGCGGGTATGGCTACACCTTC. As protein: CASSGQVGGGYGYTF.

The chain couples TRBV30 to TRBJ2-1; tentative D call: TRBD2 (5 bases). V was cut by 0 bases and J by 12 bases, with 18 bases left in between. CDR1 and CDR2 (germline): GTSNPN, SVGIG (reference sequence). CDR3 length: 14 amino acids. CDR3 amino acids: CAWSVYQDFWVQFF. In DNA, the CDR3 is TGTGCCTGGAGTGTATACCAGGACTTTTGGGTGCAGTTCTTC.

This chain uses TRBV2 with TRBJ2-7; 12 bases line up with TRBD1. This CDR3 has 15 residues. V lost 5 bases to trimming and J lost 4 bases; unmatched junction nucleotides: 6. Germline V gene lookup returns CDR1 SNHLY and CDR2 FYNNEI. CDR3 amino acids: CASSYGTGGAYEQYF. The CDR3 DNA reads TGTGCCAGCAGTTACGGGACAGGGGGCGCGTACGAGCAGTACTTC.

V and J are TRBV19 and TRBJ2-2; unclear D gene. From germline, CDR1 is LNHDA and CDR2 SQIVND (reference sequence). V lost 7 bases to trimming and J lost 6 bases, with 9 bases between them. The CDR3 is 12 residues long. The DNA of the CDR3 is TGTGCCAGTACCCCACGGGCCGGGGAGCTGTTTTTT. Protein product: CASTPRAGELFF.

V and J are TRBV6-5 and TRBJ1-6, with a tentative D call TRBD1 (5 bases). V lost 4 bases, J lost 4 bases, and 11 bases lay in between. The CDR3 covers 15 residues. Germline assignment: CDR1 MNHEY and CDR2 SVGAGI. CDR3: CASSLGGVYNSPLHF. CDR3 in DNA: TGTGCCAGCAGTTTGGGGGGGGTATATAATTCACCCCTCCACTTT.

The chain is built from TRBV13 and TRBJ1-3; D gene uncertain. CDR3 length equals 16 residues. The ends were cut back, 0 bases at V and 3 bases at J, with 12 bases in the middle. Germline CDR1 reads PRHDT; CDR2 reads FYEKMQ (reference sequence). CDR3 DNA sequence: TGTGCCAGCAGCTTAGGTCGGGTGGCCCTTGGAAACACCATATATTTT. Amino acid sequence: CASSLGRVALGNTIYF. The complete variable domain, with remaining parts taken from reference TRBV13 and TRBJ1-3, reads AAGVIQSPRHLIKEKRETATLKCYPIPRHDTVYWYQQGPGQDPQFLISFYEKMQSDKGSIPDRFSAQQFSDYHSELNMSSLELGDSALYFCASSLGRVALGNTIYFGEGSWLTVV.

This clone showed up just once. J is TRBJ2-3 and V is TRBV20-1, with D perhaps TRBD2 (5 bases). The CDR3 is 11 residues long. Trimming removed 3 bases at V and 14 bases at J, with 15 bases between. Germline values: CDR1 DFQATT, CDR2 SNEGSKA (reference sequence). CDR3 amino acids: CSARPGNAGYF. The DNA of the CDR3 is TGCAGTGCTAGGCCGGGGAACGCTGGGTATTTT.

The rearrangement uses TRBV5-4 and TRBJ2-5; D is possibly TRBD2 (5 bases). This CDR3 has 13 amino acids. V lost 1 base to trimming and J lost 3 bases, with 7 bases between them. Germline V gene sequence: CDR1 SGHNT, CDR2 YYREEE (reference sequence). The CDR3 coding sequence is TGTGCCAGCAGCTTGATGGAGGAAGAGACCCAGTACTTC. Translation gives CASSLMEEETQYF. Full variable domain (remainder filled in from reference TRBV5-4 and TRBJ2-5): ETGVTQSPTHLIKTRGQQVTLRCSSQSGHNTVSWYQQALGQGPQFIFQYYREEENGRGNFPPRFSGLQFPNYSSELNVNALELDDSALYLCASSLMEEETQYFGPGTRLLVL.

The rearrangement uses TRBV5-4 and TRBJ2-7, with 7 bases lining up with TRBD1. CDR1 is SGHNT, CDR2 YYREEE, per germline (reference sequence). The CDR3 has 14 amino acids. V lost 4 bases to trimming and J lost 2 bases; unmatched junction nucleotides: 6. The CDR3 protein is CASSPRQGTYEQYF. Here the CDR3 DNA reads TGTGCCAGCAGCCCAAGACAGGGTACCTACGAGCAGTACTTC.

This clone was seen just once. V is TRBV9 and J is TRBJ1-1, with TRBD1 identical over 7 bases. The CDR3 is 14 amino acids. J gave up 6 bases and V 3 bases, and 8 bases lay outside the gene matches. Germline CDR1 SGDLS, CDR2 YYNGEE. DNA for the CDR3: TGTGCCAGCAGCGCCAGAGACAGGGACCCTGAAGCTTTCTTT. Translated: CASSARDRDPEAFF.

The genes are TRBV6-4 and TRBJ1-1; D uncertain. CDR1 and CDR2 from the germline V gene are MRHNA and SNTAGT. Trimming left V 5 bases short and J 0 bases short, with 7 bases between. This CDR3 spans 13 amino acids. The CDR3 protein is CASSTDLNTEAFF. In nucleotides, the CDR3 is TGTGCCAGCAGTACTGACTTGAACACTGAAGCTTTCTTT.

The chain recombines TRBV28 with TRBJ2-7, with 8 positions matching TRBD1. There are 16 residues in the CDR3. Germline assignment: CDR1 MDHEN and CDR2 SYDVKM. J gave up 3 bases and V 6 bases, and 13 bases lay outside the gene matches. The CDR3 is CASSRPPPDRDYEQYF. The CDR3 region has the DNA TGTGCCAGCAGCCGCCCTCCTCCGGACAGGGACTACGAGCAGTACTTC. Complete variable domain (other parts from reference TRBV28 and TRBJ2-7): DVKVTQSSRYLVKRTGEKVFLECVQDMDHENMFWYRQDPGLGLRLIYFSYDVKMKEKGDIPEGYSVSREKKERFSLILESASTNQTSMYLCASSRPPPDRDYEQYFGPGTRLTVT.

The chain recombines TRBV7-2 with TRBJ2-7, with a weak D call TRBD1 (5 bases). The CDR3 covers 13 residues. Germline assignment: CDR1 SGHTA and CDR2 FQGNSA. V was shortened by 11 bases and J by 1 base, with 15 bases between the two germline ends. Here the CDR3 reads CASAVGDSYEQYF. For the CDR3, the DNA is TGTGCCTCAGCAGTAGGGGATTCCTACGAGCAGTACTTC.

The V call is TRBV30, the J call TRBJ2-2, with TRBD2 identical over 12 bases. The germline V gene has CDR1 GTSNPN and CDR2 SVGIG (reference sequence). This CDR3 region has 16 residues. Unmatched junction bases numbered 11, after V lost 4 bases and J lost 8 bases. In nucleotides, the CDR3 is TGTGCCTGGATACCCCAGACTAGCGGGAGTGAAGGGGAGCTGTTTTTT. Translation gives CAWIPQTSGSEGELFF.